This T cell receptor beta chain comes out of a study of blood T cell repertoires in COVID-19. CDR3 length: 14 residues. The V end was cut by 6 bases, the J end by 4 bases, with 12 bases between. Looked up from germline, CDR1 is SNHLY and CDR2 is FYNNEI. Profiling relied on immunoSEQ multiplex PCR, and the TCRdb table lists in-frame clones only, not all of them. Counted here are around 200,000 clones, 80% to 85% occurring once; the ten biggest clones make up over 2.5%. The TCR originated in a human donor with acute or convalescent COVID-19. The donor label of this sample is uncertain. The sequenced sample consisted of peripheral blood. V is TRBV2 and J is TRBJ2-2; D not resolved. The CDR3 DNA is TGTGCCAGCAGGCGAGCGAGAGGCACCGGGGAGCTGTTTTTT. Its protein product is CASRRARGTGELFF.